These 19 T cell receptor beta chains were sequenced from one sample in a study of T cell clonality in common variable immunodeficiency. Some clones are missing from TCRdb's copy, which holds only in-frame ones; the method was immunoSEQ multiplex PCR. Observed in the sample are tens of thousands of clones, none of them singletons. Input material: peripheral blood mononuclear cells. The receptors derive from a person aged 18 to 69 in good health.

Only a few counts were recorded for this clone. One end of the junction is discordant with germline, which a read error may explain. CDR3: CASSSPDGAGELFF. The sequenced CDR3 bases are TGTGCTAGCAGCTCCCCGGACGGGGCCGGGGAG. The chain combines TRBV7-7 with TRBJ2-2; perhaps TRBD2 as D (5 bases). With the read ending 3 residues before the CDR3 end, the germline J gene is used to fill in that end. This CDR3 spans 14 amino acids. CDR1 and CDR2 (germline): SSHAT, FNYEAQ (reference sequence). The full variable domain, rest sourced from reference TRBV7-7 and TRBJ2-2, is GAGVSQSPRYKVTKRGQDVTLRCDPISSHATLYWYQQALGQGPEFLTYFNYEAQPDKSGLPSDRFSAERPEGSISTLTIQRTEQRDSAMYRCASSSPDGAGELFFGEGSRLTVL.

This clone was seen at least ten times. The CDR3 end is not reached by the read, which stops 3 residues before it; the germline J gene fills it in. The rearrangement uses TRBV5-1 and TRBJ2-3; D gene uncertain. V lost 1 base to trimming and J lost 2 bases, with 11 bases between them. Germline V gene sequence: CDR1 SGHRS, CDR2 YFSETQ. This CDR3 comprises 15 residues. The DNA read from the CDR3 is TGCGCCAGCAGCTTGAGACGGAGCGACACAGATACG. Its protein is CASSLRRSDTDT. In full, the CDR3 is CASSLRRSDTDTQYF.

On this clone itself: The CDR3 end lies 3 residues beyond the end of the read and is filled in from the germline J gene. Other DNA sequences from this sample encode an identical CDR3 as well. This rearrangement joins TRBV10-3 to TRBJ2-1, with TRBD2 identical over 12 bases. The V gene end was trimmed by 2 bases and the J gene end by 5 bases; junction bases not matched to a gene: 1. The CDR3 sequence is 15 residues long. Germline V gene lookup returns CDR1 ENHRY and CDR2 SYGVKD. CDR3 DNA, as far as it was read: TGTGCCATCAGTGAGAGACTAGCGGGAGACAATGAG. Protein product: CAISERLAGDNE. The complete CDR3 sequence is CAISERLAGDNEQFF.

The table lists this clone with many counts. The read stops 3 residues short of the end of the CDR3; the missing end is completed from the germline J gene. The gene calls are TRBV7-2 and TRBJ2-4; D is possibly TRBD1 (6 bases). CDR3 size: 15 residues. Trimming left V 1 base short and J 8 bases short, with 15 bases between. The germline V gene has CDR1 SGHTA and CDR2 FQGNSA. Here the CDR3 reads CASSLVLMGADIQYF. The covered CDR3 bases are TGTGCCAGCAGCTTAGTGCTGATGGGGGCGGACATT.

This clone was recorded at least ten times. The CDR3 end falls 3 residues outside the read, so it is completed with the germline J gene. The genes are TRBV6-2 or TRBV6-3 and TRBJ2-1, with D possibly matching TRBD2 (5 bases). The germline gives CDR1 MNHEY, CDR2 SVGEGT. Trimming took off 6 bases at V and 0 bases at J, with 12 bases between the two ends. This CDR3 has 15 amino acids. Partial CDR3 DNA: TGTGCCAGCAGCCCCGCGGGTGGCTCCTACAATGAG. This codes for CASSPAGGSYNE. The whole CDR3 is CASSPAGGSYNEQFF.

This clone was seen ten or more times. The read comes to an end 3 residues before the CDR3 does, leaving the germline J gene to fill in the end. The V and J genes are TRBV20-1 and TRBJ1-4; possible D gene TRBD1, 6 bases. CDR1 and CDR2 from the germline V gene are DFQATT and SNEGSKA (reference sequence). The CDR3 is 20 residues long. V lost 6 bases and J lost 4, with 33 bases in between. The CDR3: CSAPPLGGGGPQGVNEKLFF. The DNA read from the CDR3 is TGCAGTGCACCCCCGTTAGGCGGGGGGGGCCCGCAAGGAGTTAATGAAAAA.

The sample holds many counts of this clone. The read ends 3 residues shy of where the CDR3 ends; the end is completed using the germline J gene. The chain is built from TRBV5-4 and TRBJ2-3; D may be TRBD2 (5 bases). The V end lost 0 bases, the J end lost 2 bases, and 7 bases lay between the germline ends. The CDR3 has 14 amino acids. The germline V gene encodes CDR1 SGHNT and CDR2 YYREEE (reference sequence). Here the CDR3 reads CASSLVSDTDTQYF. Incomplete CDR3 DNA: TGTGCCAGCAGCTTGGTTAGCGACACAGATACG.

This clone turned up a few times. The read stops 3 residues short of the end of the CDR3; the missing end is completed from the germline J gene. The chain carries TRBV6-2 or TRBV6-3 and TRBJ1-2; weak D call: TRBD1 (6 bases). Germline V CDR1 and CDR2: MNHEY, SVGEGT. The CDR3 contains 14 residues. The CDR3 reads CASGPTGSSYDYTF. The sequenced part of the CDR3 DNA is TGTGCCAGCGGACCGACAGGCAGCTCCTACGAC.

Of note for this clone: Read sequence stops 3 residues before the CDR3 end, and the germline J gene provides the missing end. The rearrangement links TRBV7-2 to TRBJ1-2; D gene ambiguous. The germline gives CDR1 SGHTA, CDR2 FQGNSA. CDR3 length: 12 amino acids. The sequenced part of the CDR3 DNA is TGTGCCAGCAGCTTATTAGCAGATACC. This codes for CASSLLADT. The full CDR3 reads CASSLLADTYTF.

The sample holds many counts of this clone. Read data end 3 residues before the CDR3 end; the end is taken from the germline J gene. The rearrangement links TRBV5-1 to TRBJ2-2, with a possible D match to TRBD1 (5 bases). Germline V gene sequence: CDR1 SGHRS, CDR2 YFSETQ. V gave up 2 bases and J gave up 3 bases, with 11 bases separating them. The CDR3 spans 15 residues. The CDR3 is CASSFQGRDTGELFF. CDR3 DNA, as far as it was read: TGCGCCAGCAGCTTCCAGGGAAGAGACACCGGGGAG.

This clone has just a few counts. Sequencing ends 3 residues short of the CDR3 end; the germline J gene provides the rest. The V call is TRBV6-2 or TRBV6-3, the J call TRBJ2-1; 7 bases map to TRBD1. Trimming took 7 bases from V and 9 from J; bases not matched to a gene: 9. The CDR3 runs to 13 residues. Germline V gene sequence: CDR1 MNHEY, CDR2 SVGEGT. The CDR3 sequence: CASMTGNIGEQFF. The DNA read from the CDR3 is TGTGCCAGCATGACAGGGAATATCGGTGAG.

This clone was counted ten times or more. The CDR3 end lies 3 residues beyond the end of the read and is filled in from the germline J gene. The rearrangement uses TRBV5-1 and TRBJ1-1, with D uncertain. There are 14 residues in the CDR3. Germline V gene lookup returns CDR1 SGHRS and CDR2 YFSETQ. Trimming cost V 2 bases and J 3 bases, with 11 bases left between them. Here the CDR3 reads CASSLLGRDTEAFF. The part of the CDR3 DNA that was read is TGCGCCAGCAGCTTACTAGGGAGGGACACTGAA.

This clone showed up many times. The read halts 3 residues ahead of the CDR3 end, with the missing end drawn from the germline J gene. The rearrangement joins TRBV20-1 to TRBJ2-7; the match to TRBD2 covers 9 bases. The CDR3 sequence is 16 residues long. Germline CDR1 and CDR2: DFQATT and SNEGSKA (reference sequence). V shed 2 bases, J shed 6 bases, and the junction held 14 bases outside the gene matches. CDR3 DNA (partial): TGCAGTGCTAGACGTAGCGGGAGCGTGGTTGGATCCGAG. Protein: CSARRSGSVVGSE. The CDR3, in full, reads CSARRSGSVVGSEQYF.

This clone has ten or more counts. The read terminates 3 residues before the CDR3 end, so the remaining end is supplied by the germline J gene. J is TRBJ1-1 and V is TRBV6-1; TRBD1 matches 8 bases. Germline CDR1 reads MNHNS; CDR2 reads SASEGT. The CDR3 is 16 amino acids. The V and J ends lost 4 bases and 1 base, in that order; junction bases with no gene match: 8. CDR3 sequence reads: CASSVLRDRRNTEAFF. The part of the CDR3 DNA that was read is TGTGCCAGCAGTGTCCTTCGGGACAGGAGGAACACTGAA.

The table lists this clone with many counts. The read ends 3 residues before the CDR3 terminus; that terminus is restored from the germline J gene. The V gene is TRBV7-9, the J gene TRBJ2-3, with D perhaps matching TRBD2 (6 bases). The CDR3 covers 15 residues. The V end lost 3 bases, the J end lost 8 bases, and 18 bases lay between the germline ends. Germline V gene lookup returns CDR1 SEHNR and CDR2 FQNEAQ (reference sequence). CDR3 bases read: TGTGCCAGCAGCTTGGAACGCGGGGTCAAGGGTACG. Protein sequence: CASSLERGVKGT. The full CDR3 sequence reads CASSLERGVKGTQYF. Based on the CDR3 plus reference TRBV7-9 and TRBJ2-3, the full variable domain is DTGVSQNPRHKITKRGQNVTFRCDPISEHNRLYWYRQTLGQGPEFLTYFQNEAQLEKSRLLSDRFSAERPKGSFSTLEIQRTEQGDSAMYLCASSLERGVKGTQYFGPGTRLTVL.

This clone has at least ten counts. The CDR3 reads CASRLAGPSSGEQYF. The covered CDR3 bases are TGTGCCAGCCGCCTAGCGGGACCCTCATCCGGCGAG. The chain combines TRBV6-2 or TRBV6-3 with TRBJ2-7; the match to TRBD2 covers 9 bases. From the germline J gene comes the end of the CDR3, since the read stops 3 residues before it. The CDR3 extends over 15 amino acids. V gave up 8 bases and J gave up 6 bases; unmatched junction bases: 14. Germline CDR1 reads MNHEY; CDR2 reads SVGEGT.

Note on this clone: Read data end 3 residues before the CDR3 end; the end is taken from the germline J gene. The gene calls are TRBV5-1 and TRBJ1-4, with 7 nucleotides matching TRBD1. CDR1 is SGHRS and CDR2 is YFSETQ in the germline V gene. The CDR3 is made up of 17 amino acids. V gave up 0 bases and J gave up 8 bases; unmatched junction bases: 13. The sequenced part of the CDR3 DNA is TGCGCCAGCAGCTTGGAAGGGGGAGAAGGGGGCTGGGAAAAA. Translated: CASSLEGGEGGWEK. The whole CDR3 reads CASSLEGGEGGWEKLFF. Looking up the rest from reference TRBV5-1 and TRBJ1-4 gives the full variable domain: KAGVTQTPRYLIKTRGQQVTLSCSPISGHRSVSWYQQTPGQGLQFLFEYFSETQRNKGNFPGRFSGRQFSNSRSEMNVSTLELGDSALYLCASSLEGGEGGWEKLFFGSGTQLSVL.

This clone was observed many times. The CDR3 is cut off 3 residues early in the read; its end comes from the germline J gene. The rearrangement uses TRBV20-1 and TRBJ1-2; D is possibly TRBD1 (6 bases). The CDR3 is made up of 14 amino acids. V gave up 1 base and J gave up 2 bases, with 11 bases separating them. Germline V gene data show CDR1 as DFQATT and CDR2 as SNEGSKA (reference sequence). The DNA read from the CDR3 is TGCAGTGCTAGAGGCGACAGGAACAACTATGGC. As protein: CSARGDRNNYG. The CDR3 reads in full as CSARGDRNNYGYTF.

Remarks on this clone: The read ends 3 residues early relative to the CDR3; the germline J gene fills the gap. This chain connects TRBV6-4 to TRBJ2-2; 8 nucleotides match TRBD2. This CDR3 region has 14 residues. From germline, CDR1 is MRHNA and CDR2 SNTAGT. V lost 5 bases and J lost 3; bases outside the gene matches: 2. The CDR3 here is CASSPAGDTGELFF. The covered CDR3 bases are TGTGCCAGCAGTCCAGCGGGGGACACCGGGGAG.